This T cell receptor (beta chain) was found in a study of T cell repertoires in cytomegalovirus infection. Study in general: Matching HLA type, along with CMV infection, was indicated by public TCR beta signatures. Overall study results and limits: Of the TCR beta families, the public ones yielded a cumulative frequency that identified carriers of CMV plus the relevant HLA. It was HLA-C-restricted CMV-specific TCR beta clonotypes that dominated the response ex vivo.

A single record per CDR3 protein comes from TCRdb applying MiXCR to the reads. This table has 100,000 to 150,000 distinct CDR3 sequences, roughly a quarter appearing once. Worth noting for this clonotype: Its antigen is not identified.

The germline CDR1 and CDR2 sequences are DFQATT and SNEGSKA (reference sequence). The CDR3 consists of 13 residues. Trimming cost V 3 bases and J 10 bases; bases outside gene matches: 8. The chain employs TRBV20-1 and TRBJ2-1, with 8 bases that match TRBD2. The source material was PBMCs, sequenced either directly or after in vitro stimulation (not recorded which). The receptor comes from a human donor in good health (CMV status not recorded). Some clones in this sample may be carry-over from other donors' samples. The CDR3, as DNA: TGCAGTGCTAGTCGGAGCGGGAGAGAGGAGCAGTTCTTC. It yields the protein CSASRSGREEQFF.